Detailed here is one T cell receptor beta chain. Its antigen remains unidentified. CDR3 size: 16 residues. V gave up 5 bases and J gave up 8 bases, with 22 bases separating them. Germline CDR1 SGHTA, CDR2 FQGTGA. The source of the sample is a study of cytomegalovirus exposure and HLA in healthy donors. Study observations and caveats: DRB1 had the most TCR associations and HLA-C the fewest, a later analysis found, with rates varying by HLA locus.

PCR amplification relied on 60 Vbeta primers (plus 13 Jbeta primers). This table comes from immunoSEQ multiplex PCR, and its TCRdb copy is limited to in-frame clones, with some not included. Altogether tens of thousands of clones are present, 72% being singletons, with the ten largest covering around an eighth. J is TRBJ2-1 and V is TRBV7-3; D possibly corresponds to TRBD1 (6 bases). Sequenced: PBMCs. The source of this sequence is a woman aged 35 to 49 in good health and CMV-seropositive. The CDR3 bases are TGTGCCAGCAGCCCAAGTAGGACAGTTAAAGGGGATGAGCAGTTCTTC. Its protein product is CASSPSRTVKGDEQFF.